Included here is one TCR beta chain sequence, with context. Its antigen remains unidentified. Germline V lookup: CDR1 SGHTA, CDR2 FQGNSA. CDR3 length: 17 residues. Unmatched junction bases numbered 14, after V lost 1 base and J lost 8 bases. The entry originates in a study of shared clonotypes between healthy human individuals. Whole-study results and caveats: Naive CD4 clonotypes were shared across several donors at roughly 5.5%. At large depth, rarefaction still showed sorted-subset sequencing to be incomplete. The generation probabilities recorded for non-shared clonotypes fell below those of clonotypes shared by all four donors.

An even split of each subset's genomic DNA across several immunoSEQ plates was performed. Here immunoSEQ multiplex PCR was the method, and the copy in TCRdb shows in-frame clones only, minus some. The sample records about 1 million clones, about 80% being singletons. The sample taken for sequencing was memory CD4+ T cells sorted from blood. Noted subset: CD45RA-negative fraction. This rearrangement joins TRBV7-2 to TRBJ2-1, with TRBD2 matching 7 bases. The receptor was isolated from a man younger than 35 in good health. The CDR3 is CASSLDSGGLQGYEQFF. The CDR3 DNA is TGTGCCAGCAGCTTAGATTCGGGAGGACTACAAGGGTATGAGCAGTTCTTC.